The 32 T cell receptor beta chains below come from one sample, sequenced in a study of T cell responses to AZD1222 COVID-19 vaccine. Libraries were prepared by immunoSEQ multiplex PCR; TCRdb keeps only in-frame clonotypes and omits some of them. The sample holds tens of thousands of clones, more than 85% seen once. Here the sequenced sample was peripheral blood, taken 28 days after the second AZD1222 dose. The source is an adult who received the AZD1222 COVID-19 vaccine.

In its sample, this clone is large. The chain carries TRBV4-2 and TRBJ2-1; 12 nucleotides match TRBD2. V lost 2 bases and J lost 10; bases outside the gene matches: 9. The CDR3 length is 16 residues. Germline CDR1 is LGHNA and CDR2 is YNFKEQ. CDR3 sequence reads: CASSQTSSGGAEEQFF. CDR3 bases: TGTGCCAGCAGCCAAACCTCTAGCGGGGGGGCCGAGGAGCAGTTCTTC.

V usage is TRBV5-3 and J usage is TRBJ1-1; unclear D gene. Being an ORF, TRBV5-3 has a function that is uncertain. The CDR3 is 13 residues long. V lost 4 bases, J lost 2 bases, and 9 bases lay in between. The CDR3 is CARSRESNTEAFF. CDR3 DNA sequence: TGTGCCAGAAGCCGGGAGAGTAACACTGAAGCTTTCTTT.

This chain joins TRBV5-6 and TRBJ1-6, with D hard to call. Germline loops: CDR1 SGHDT, CDR2 YYEEEE. V was trimmed by 3 bases and J by 7 bases, leaving 2 bases between them. The CDR3 is 11 amino acids. The DNA of the CDR3 is TGTGCCAGCAGCTGGAATTCACCCCTCCACTTT. It translates to CASSWNSPLHF.

The CDR3 loop reads CASSPRAGGDYGYTF. In DNA form, the CDR3 reads TGTGCCAGTAGTCCCCGAGCAGGGGGCGACTATGGCTACACCTTC. This rearrangement joins TRBV19 to TRBJ1-2; 8 bases agree with TRBD1. Unmatched junction bases numbered 8, after V lost 5 bases and J lost 3 bases. This CDR3 spans 15 amino acids. The germline CDR1 and CDR2 sequences are LNHDA and SQIVND (reference sequence).

This clone was seen a few times. This rearrangement joins TRBV3-1 (or the pseudogene TRBV3-2) to TRBJ1-2; 9 nucleotides align to TRBD1. The germline V gene has CDR1 LGHDT and CDR2 YNNKEL (reference sequence). The ends lost 0 bases at V and 7 bases at J; junction bases unmatched: 6. This CDR3 region has 15 residues. CDR3 loop: CASSQDGGTGSGYTF. The CDR3 bases are TGTGCCAGCAGCCAAGATGGAGGGACAGGGAGTGGCTACACCTTC.

The chain combines TRBV18 with TRBJ2-5; tentatively, D is TRBD1 (6 bases). Between the trimmed V and J ends, which lost 6 bases and 0 bases, there was a span of 11 bases. The CDR3 spans 14 residues. CDR1 is KGHSH, CDR2 LQKENI, per germline. The CDR3 sequence is CASSRRDNQETQYF. The CDR3 nucleotides are TGTGCCAGCTCGCGCCGGGACAACCAAGAGACCCAGTACTTC. The full variable domain, rest sourced from reference TRBV18 and TRBJ2-5, is NAGVMQNPRHLVRRRGQEARLRCSPMKGHSHVYWYRQLPEEGLKFMVYLQKENIIDESGMPKERFSAEFPKEGPSILRIQQVVRGDSAAYFCASSRRDNQETQYFGPGTRLLVL.

V is TRBV12-3 or TRBV12-4 and J is TRBJ1-2; TRBD1 matches 7 bases. The CDR3 runs 13 residues. The J segment lost 8 bases and the V segment lost 3 bases, leaving 6 bases of the junction unmatched. CDR3 in amino acids: CASSFEGARGYTF. The CDR3 region has the DNA TGTGCCAGCAGTTTTGAGGGGGCACGCGGCTACACCTTC.

The chain links TRBV15 to TRBJ2-7, with 10 bases aligning to TRBD1. Looked up from germline, CDR1 is LNHNV and CDR2 is YYDKDF (reference sequence). CDR3 size: 17 residues. V was pared by 3 bases and J by 4 bases, with 12 bases of the junction left unmatched. CDR3 sequence (DNA): TGTGCCACCAGCAGCCCCCTCGGCCGGGACAGGGGATACGAGCAGTACTTC. Its translation: CATSSPLGRDRGYEQYF.

The CDR3 protein is CASVKAGGGNQPQHF. The CDR3 DNA is TGTGCCAGCGTTAAGGCGGGAGGGGGCAATCAGCCCCAGCATTTT. The V and J genes are TRBV28 and TRBJ1-5; possibly TRBD1 for D (5 bases). V was cut by 8 bases and J by 2 bases, with 16 bases left in between. This CDR3 has 15 amino acids. CDR1 and CDR2 (germline): MDHEN, SYDVKM. Full variable domain (missing parts from reference TRBV28 and TRBJ1-5): DVKVTQSSRYLVKRTGEKVFLECVQDMDHENMFWYRQDPGLGLRLIYFSYDVKMKEKGDIPEGYSVSREKKERFSLILESASTNQTSMYLCASVKAGGGNQPQHFGDGTRLSIL.

This clone has only one observation. The rearrangement uses TRBV24-1 and TRBJ1-2; TRBD1 agrees at 7 bases. The germline CDR1 and CDR2 sequences are KGHDR and SFDVKD. The junction had 2 bases not matched to a gene; V was cut back by 4 bases and J by 4 bases. CDR3 length equals 13 residues. CDR3 residues: CATSDGTVYGYTF. The CDR3 DNA reads TGTGCCACCAGTGACGGGACAGTCTATGGCTACACCTTC.

V and J are TRBV6-2 or TRBV6-3 and TRBJ1-5; a weak D match, TRBD1 (5 bases). CDR1 is MNHEY and CDR2 is SVGEGT in the germline V gene. V lost 0 bases to trimming and J lost 0 bases, with 12 bases between them. The CDR3 covers 17 residues. DNA for the CDR3: TGTGCCAGCAGTTACTCCCTGCGGGGGGGTAGCAATCAGCCCCAGCATTTT. It is translated as CASSYSLRGGSNQPQHF.

The rearrangement uses TRBV11-2 and TRBJ1-6, with unresolved D. The V gene lost 2 bases and the J gene lost 8 bases, with 7 bases spanning the gap. Germline CDR1 is SGHAT and CDR2 is FQNNGV. There are 13 residues in the CDR3. CDR3 bases: TGTGCCAGCAGCTTATGGTGGGATTCACCCCTCCACTTT. Amino acids: CASSLWWDSPLHF.

The gene calls are TRBV10-3 and TRBJ1-2; D call uncertain. CDR3 length equals 13 residues. CDR1 ENHRY and CDR2 SYGVKD come from the germline V gene. V was clipped by 4 bases and J by 1 base, with 7 bases between them. CDR3 nucleotide sequence: TGTGCCATCAGTGGTCCGCGTAACTATGGCTACACCTTC. It is translated as CAISGPRNYGYTF.

The chain combines TRBV28 with TRBJ2-2, with 10 bases fitting TRBD2. Germline CDR1 reads MDHEN; CDR2 reads SYDVKM. The CDR3 loop spans 15 amino acids. J gave up 4 bases and V 8 bases, and 7 bases lay outside the gene matches. CDR3 protein: CASAPRLAGTGELFF. CDR3 DNA sequence: TGTGCCAGCGCCCCCCGACTAGCGGGCACCGGGGAGCTGTTTTTT.

This chain uses TRBV7-9 with TRBJ2-1; 8 nucleotides line up with TRBD1. The CDR3 extends over 17 amino acids. Per the germline V gene, CDR1 is SEHNR and CDR2 is FQNEAQ (reference sequence). J gave up 3 bases and V 5 bases, and 12 bases lay outside the gene matches. CDR3 DNA sequence: TGTGCCAGCAGCCTTTTGTTAGGGACAGGCCTCTACAATGAGCAGTTCTTC. Residues: CASSLLLGTGLYNEQFF.

The CDR3 loop reads CASSFTGRSGNTIYF. Written as DNA, the CDR3 is TGTGCCAGCAGTTTTACAGGACGCTCTGGAAACACCATATATTTT. The chain couples TRBV28 to TRBJ1-3; the D gene is possibly TRBD1 (5 bases). Germline lookup yields CDR1 MDHEN and CDR2 SYDVKM. The CDR3 consists of 15 residues. V was shortened by 3 bases and J by 0 bases, with 9 bases between the two germline ends.

The J gene is TRBJ2-5, the V gene TRBV4-1; 10 nucleotides agree with TRBD1. This CDR3 is built from 14 residues. The germline V gene encodes CDR1 MGHRA and CDR2 YSYEKL. V lost 4 bases and J lost 4; bases outside the gene matches: 3. Written as DNA, the CDR3 is TGCGCCAGCAGCCGGGACAGGGGTCGAGAGACCCAGTACTTC. Its translation is CASSRDRGRETQYF.

This chain joins TRBV19 and TRBJ1-2; possible D gene TRBD1, 5 bases. The V end lost 3 bases, the J end lost 4 bases, and 12 bases lay between the germline ends. This CDR3 contains 14 residues. Germline CDR1 and CDR2: LNHDA and SQIVND (reference sequence). CDR3 loop: CASSMGPSGYGYTF. CDR3 DNA: TGTGCCAGTAGTATGGGACCGTCTGGCTATGGCTACACCTTC.

This chain uses TRBV5-1 with TRBJ2-7; D not resolved. Germline V CDR1 and CDR2: SGHRS, YFSETQ. This CDR3 region has 13 residues. V was trimmed by 1 base and J by 2 bases, leaving 7 bases between them. The CDR3 nucleotides are TGCGCCAGCAGCTTGACAGCCCCCTACGAGCAGTACTTC. Protein product: CASSLTAPYEQYF.

The rearrangement links TRBV6-5 to TRBJ1-3; D is unclear. Trimming pared 0 bases from V and 1 base from J, leaving 10 bases between. The CDR3 runs 16 residues. From germline, CDR1 is MNHEY and CDR2 SVGAGI. The CDR3 protein is CASSYSSLGSGNTIYF. The CDR3 coding sequence is TGTGCCAGCAGTTACTCTTCTCTTGGTTCTGGAAACACCATATATTTT.

The V gene is TRBV5-4, the J gene TRBJ2-7; TRBD2 matches 10 bases. Unmatched junction bases numbered 9, after V lost 4 bases and J lost 2 bases. Per the germline V gene, CDR1 is SGHNT and CDR2 is YYREEE (reference sequence). The CDR3 covers 16 residues. CDR3 sequence (DNA): TGTGCCAGCAGCCCATCGACTAGCGGGTCAACCTACGAGCAGTACTTC. The encoded protein is CASSPSTSGSTYEQYF.

J is TRBJ1-5 and V is TRBV30; 7 bases are a match to TRBD1. Losses at the gene ends were 2 bases for V and 7 bases for J; bases not matched to a gene: 8. This CDR3 spans 14 amino acids. Germline assignment: CDR1 GTSNPN and CDR2 SVGIG (reference sequence). DNA for the CDR3: TGTGCCTGGAGTAGTAAGGGGGCTGGACAGCCCCAGCATTTT. It codes for CAWSSKGAGQPQHF.

This chain connects TRBV5-5 to TRBJ2-3; tentatively, D is TRBD2 (5 bases). Germline CDR1 is SGHKS and CDR2 is YYEKEE (reference sequence). The CDR3 has 15 amino acids. V was pared by 1 base and J by 5 bases, with 14 bases between. The CDR3 spells CASSLWVSERDTQYF. CDR3 DNA: TGTGCCAGCAGCTTGTGGGTTAGCGAAAGAGATACGCAGTATTTT.

This clone has only a few counts. The chain joins TRBV28 to TRBJ1-6, with D possibly TRBD1 on 5 matching bases. Per the germline V gene, CDR1 is MDHEN and CDR2 is SYDVKM. The CDR3 contains 13 residues. V lost 7 bases, J lost 16 bases, and 20 bases lay in between. CDR3 protein: CASKTELSSSLHF. The CDR3 DNA reads as TGTGCCAGCAAGACAGAATTGTCCTCAAGTCTCCACTTT.

This chain uses TRBV3-1 (or the pseudogene TRBV3-2) with TRBJ1-4, with TRBD1 matching 10 bases. The germline V gene encodes CDR1 LGHDT and CDR2 YNNKEL (reference sequence). V was pared by 5 bases and J by 8 bases, with 11 bases of the junction left unmatched. The CDR3 consists of 16 residues. The CDR3 bases are TGTGCCAGCAGCTATACCGCTGACAGGGGGCAAGAAAAACTGTTTTTT. Translating gives CASSYTADRGQEKLFF.

This sequence joins TRBV3-1 (or the pseudogene TRBV3-2) and TRBJ1-1, with D unresolved. The CDR3 totals 12 residues. Trimming left V 10 bases short and J 8 bases short, with 17 bases between. The germline V gene has CDR1 LGHDT and CDR2 YNNKEL (reference sequence). CDR3 sequence reads: CATLRVPGEAFF. As DNA, the CDR3 is TGTGCCACCCTTCGGGTGCCTGGGGAAGCTTTCTTT.

The rearrangement links TRBV25-1 to TRBJ2-7; possible D gene TRBD2, 5 bases. V gave up 6 bases and J gave up 9 bases, with 12 bases separating them. CDR3 length: 11 residues. Germline V lookup: CDR1 MGHDK, CDR2 SYGVNS. CDR3 in amino acids: CASSRTGGQYF. In DNA form, the CDR3 reads TGTGCCAGCAGCCGCACCGGAGGGCAGTACTTC.

The chain carries TRBV7-2 and TRBJ1-2; D is unclear. Trimming removed 5 bases at V and 8 bases at J, with 12 bases between. Looked up from germline, CDR1 is SGHTA and CDR2 is FQGNSA. The CDR3 is 12 amino acids. The CDR3 here is CASSPYTRGYTF. CDR3 nucleotides: TGTGCCAGCAGCCCCTATACAAGAGGCTACACCTTC.

The rearrangement uses TRBV6-1 and TRBJ2-2, with D hard to call. V lost 1 base and J 6 bases, leaving 15 bases between the germline ends. The CDR3 spans 16 residues. Germline CDR1 MNHNS, CDR2 SASEGT. CDR3 sequence reads: CASSEVSNGPAGELFF. CDR3 DNA: TGTGCCAGCAGTGAAGTCTCGAACGGACCTGCCGGGGAGCTGTTTTTT.

The rearrangement joins TRBV5-1 to TRBJ1-2; the D is unclear. The germline V and J ends were trimmed by 2 bases and 5 bases, with 16 bases remaining between them. The germline V gene encodes CDR1 SGHRS and CDR2 YFSETQ. The CDR3 has 15 residues. The DNA of the CDR3 is TGCGCCAGCAGCTTAGAGGGCCCCTGGACGTATGGCTACACCTTC. Protein: CASSLEGPWTYGYTF.

This sequence joins TRBV4-1 and TRBJ2-3, with D maybe TRBD2 (5 bases). Germline V CDR1 and CDR2: MGHRA, YSYEKL. Trimming removed 0 bases from V and 7 bases from J, with 20 bases in between. The CDR3 consists of 17 residues. The CDR3 is CASSQDPGLALGNTQYF. In DNA, the CDR3 is TGCGCCAGCAGCCAAGATCCCGGACTGGCCCTAGGGAATACGCAGTATTTT.

The chain's CDR3 is CASSSRGGQDYGYTF. CDR3 DNA sequence: TGTGCCAGCAGTTCCCGCGGGGGCCAAGACTATGGCTACACCTTC. The chain couples TRBV28 to TRBJ1-2; D possibly corresponds to TRBD1 (6 bases). V was pared by 4 bases and J by 3 bases, with 15 bases between. This CDR3 comprises 15 residues. Germline V CDR1 and CDR2: MDHEN, SYDVKM.